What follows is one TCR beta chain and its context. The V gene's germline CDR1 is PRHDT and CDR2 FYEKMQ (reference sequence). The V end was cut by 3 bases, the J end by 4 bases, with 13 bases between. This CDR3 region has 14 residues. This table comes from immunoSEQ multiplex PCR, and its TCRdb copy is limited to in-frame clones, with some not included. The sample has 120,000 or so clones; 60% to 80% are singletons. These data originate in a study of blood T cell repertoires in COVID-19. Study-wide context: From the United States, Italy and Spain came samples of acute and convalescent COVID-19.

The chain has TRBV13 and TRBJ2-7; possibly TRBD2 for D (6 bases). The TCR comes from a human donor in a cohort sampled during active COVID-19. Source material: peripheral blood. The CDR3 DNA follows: TGTGCCAGCAGCTTTGCGGGGTCCCGGTACGAGCAGTACTTC. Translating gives CASSFAGSRYEQYF.